The clone carrying this T cell receptor beta chain showed up just once. The record originates from a study of shared clonotypes between healthy human individuals. Germline V gene sequence: CDR1 SGHRS, CDR2 YFSETQ. The germline V and J ends were trimmed by 0 bases and 0 bases, with 10 bases remaining between them. The length of the CDR3 is 15 residues. Clones were read by immunoSEQ multiplex PCR, and TCRdb kept only the in-frame ones, dropping some. Among roughly 480,000 clones listed, around 80% were seen once. The sequencing sample was made of PBMCs. The chain uses TRBV5-1 and TRBJ2-7; TRBD1 might be the D (6 bases). The clonotype originates from a woman in her 40s in good health. Some clones in this sample may be carry-over from other donors' samples. The DNA for the CDR3 is TGCGCCAGCAGCTTGGATATAGGGGGCTCCTACGAGCAGTACTTC. Protein: CASSLDIGGSYEQYF.